This is a list of T cell receptor beta chains from one sample in a study of CD8+ T cells in alopecia areata. This table comes from immunoSEQ multiplex PCR, and its TCRdb copy is limited to in-frame clones, with some not included. The data hold about 150,000 clones, with more than 45% observed a single time. Material: CD4+ T cells sorted from blood. The receptors originated from a human donor with alopecia areata. The CDR3 runs from the conserved cysteine through the conserved F or W. Each record gives: V gene, J gene, clone size, D gene, CDR3 DNA, CDR3 protein. A D gene is named only where the DNA matches it firmly. The size field is filled for only some rows; it gives once, few, many or a size class.

>TRBV10-3|TRBJ2-7|-|-
TGTGCCATCAGTGAGGGCGGGACTTTGTCCGAGCAGTACTTC
CAISEGGTLSEQYF
>TRBV5-4|TRBJ1-2|-|-
TGTGCCAGCAGCTTGGAGATTGCGGGGGTGTCCTACTATGGCTACACCTTC
CASSLEIAGVSYYGYTF
>TRBV7-9|TRBJ1-2|-|-
TGTGCCAGCAGCGGTGAGAACTATGGCTACACCTTC
CASSGENYGYTF
>TRBV29-1|TRBJ2-7|few|-
TGCAGCGTTGCGATCCCGCTTAGTTACGAGCAGTACTTC
CSVAIPLSYEQYF
>TRBV9|TRBJ2-4|-|TRBD1
TGTGCCAGCAGCGTAGAACAGGGGTTGATGAACATTCAGTACTTC
CASSVEQGLMNIQYF
>TRBV23-1|TRBJ2-3|-|-
TGCGCCAGCAGCCATCCCCAGCGCAAGCAGGATAGCACAGATACGCAGTATTTT
CASSHPQRKQDSTDTQYF
>TRBV28|TRBJ2-3|-|-
TGTGCCAGCACCCCACCGCTAGGGCGTTTATCCGAAAGAGATACGCAGTATTTT
CASTPPLGRLSERDTQYF
>TRBV28|TRBJ2-7|-|-
TGTGCCAGCAGCCTTAACCTCAACGAGCAGTACTTC
CASSLNLNEQYF
>TRBV28|TRBJ2-6|-|TRBD1
TGTGCCAGCAGTCGGGACAGGCTTCCTGGGGCCAACGTCCTGACTTTC
CASSRDRLPGANVLTF
>TRBV7-6|TRBJ2-7|-|-
TGTGCCAGCAGCTTAGGGTTGGACGAGCAGTACTTC
CASSLGLDEQYF
>TRBV29-1|TRBJ1-1|-|-
TGCAGCGTTGAATGGAGCTACCCGGGAACTGAAGCTTTCTTT
CSVEWSYPGTEAFF
>TRBV30|TRBJ2-5|few|-
TGTGCCTGGAGTGCCGGACAGCGCTTGGCCAAAGAGACCCAGTACTTC
CAWSAGQRLAKETQYF
>TRBV2|TRBJ1-5|-|TRBD1
TGTGCCAGCAGTGGGACAGGGGCAGTTCAGCCCCAGCATTTT
CASSGTGAVQPQHF
>TRBV5-1|TRBJ2-7|-|-
TGCGCCAGCAGCTTCGAGACGCATTACTCCTACGAGCAGTACTTC
CASSFETHYSYEQYF
>TRBV7-9|TRBJ2-1|-|-
TGTGCCAGCAGCCTTAGGGTTTACAATGAGCAGTTCTTC
CASSLRVYNEQFF
>TRBV29-1|TRBJ1-1|-|-
TGCACCCAGGGTAGGGTCACTGAAGCTTTCTTT
CTQGRVTEAFF
>TRBV6-1|TRBJ2-1|few|TRBD2
TGTGCCAGCACCCAAGGGAGGGTAAGCGTCTTCTTC
CASTQGRVSVFF
>TRBV7-9|TRBJ1-1|few|-
TGTGCCAGCAGCTTACCAGGGGACACTGAAGCTTTCTTT
CASSLPGDTEAFF
>TRBV7-2|TRBJ2-7|-|-
TGTGCCAGCACCAAGACGGGGGGCGGATGGCAGTACTTC
CASTKTGGGWQYF
>TRBV5-6|TRBJ2-5|once|-
TGTGCCAGCAGCTTTCCCACTGCTCGCAACCGGGAGACCCAGTACTTC
CASSFPTARNRETQYF
>TRBV7-9|TRBJ2-3|-|-
TGTGCCAGCAGCCGACAGTCAGATACGCAGTATTTT
CASSRQSDTQYF
>TRBV7-8|TRBJ2-1|-|TRBD2
TGTGCCAGCAGTTCTGCTAGCGGGACATACAATGAGCAGTTCTTC
CASSSASGTYNEQFF
>TRBV7-8|TRBJ2-1|few|TRBD2
TGTGCCAGCAGCTTAGTTCGGCTAGCGGAAAAGCAGTTCTTC
CASSLVRLAEKQFF
>TRBV27|TRBJ2-5|-|-
TGTGCCAGCAGTCCCACCGCAAGAGAGACCCAGTACTTC
CASSPTARETQYF
>TRBV7-6|TRBJ2-3|few|TRBD2
TGTGCCAGCAGCTCCATAGCGGGAGCGGGCACAGATACGCAGTATTTT
CASSSIAGAGTDTQYF
>TRBV29-1|TRBJ2-3|few|-
TGCAGCGTTGCGGAAGTTGGGCAGACAGATACGCAGTATTTT
CSVAEVGQTDTQYF
>TRBV6-5|TRBJ2-5|-|TRBD2
TGTGCCAGCACCCGGGAAGCGGGAGACCAAGAGACCCAGTACTTC
CASTREAGDQETQYF
>TRBV5-1|TRBJ2-6|-|-
TGCGCCAGCAGCGCCGGACAGACTGGGGCCAACGTCCTGACTTTC
CASSAGQTGANVLTF